The 5 T cell receptor beta chains reported below all come from one sample, sequenced in a study of CD8 T cells in Susac syndrome. Reverse transcription of roughly 0.45 to 1 ug RNA used random hexamers. TCRdb ran MiXCR on the immunoSEQ multiplex PCR reads and lists one entry per CDR3 protein. The data hold roughly 250,000 distinct CDR3 sequences, with 90% to 96% observed a single time. The material sequenced was CD4+ T cells from PBMCs. The receptors originated from a human donor with Susac syndrome.

The chain combines TRBV6-2 or TRBV6-3 with TRBJ2-4, with 15 bases identical to TRBD2. This CDR3 region has 19 residues. V lost 2 bases, J lost 1 base, and 6 bases stayed unmatched. CDR1 and CDR2 (germline): MNHEY, SVGEGT. Here the CDR3 reads CASSYGRGTSGRAKNIQYF. The CDR3 DNA follows: TGTGCCAGCAGTTACGGACGAGGGACTAGCGGGAGGGCCAAAAACATTCAGTACTTC.

The CDR3 loop reads CASSSPKLAGADTQYF. CDR3 coding DNA: TGTGCCAGCAGCTCCCCCAAACTAGCGGGAGCAGATACGCAGTATTTT. The chain has TRBV12-3 or TRBV12-4 and TRBJ2-3; the match to TRBD2 covers 11 bases. The V and J ends lost 6 bases and 4 bases, in that order; junction bases with no gene match: 9. The CDR3 totals 16 residues.

DNA of the CDR3: TGTGCCTGGAGTAAGGGATTATTCTCTGGGGCCAACGTCCTGACTTTC. This gives the protein CAWSKGLFSGANVLTF. The V and J genes are TRBV30 and TRBJ2-6; D is uncertain. The CDR3 length is 16 residues. Looked up from germline, CDR1 is GTSNPN and CDR2 is SVGIG (reference sequence). The V gene lost 2 bases and the J gene lost 0 bases, with 11 bases spanning the gap.

The chain uses TRBV29-1 and TRBJ2-3; D is unclear. The germline gives CDR1 SQVTM, CDR2 ANQGSEA. Trimming removed 4 bases at V and 2 bases at J, with 13 bases between. The CDR3 has 14 amino acids. As DNA, the CDR3 is TGCAGCGTTGGGTTGCTGGCCAACACAGATACGCAGTATTTT. Translation gives CSVGLLANTDTQYF.

The rearrangement uses TRBV20-1 and TRBJ1-1, with a possible D match to TRBD1 (6 bases). This CDR3 is built from 15 residues. Trimming stripped 0 bases from V and 4 bases from J, with 15 bases between. Germline V gene data show CDR1 as DFQATT and CDR2 as SNEGSKA (reference sequence). In DNA form, the CDR3 reads TGCAGTGCTAGAGACTCAAACAGGGTTTTCACTGAAGCTTTCTTT. Residues: CSARDSNRVFTEAFF.